This T cell receptor beta chain emerged from a study of T-cell reconstitution after alpha-beta-depleted transplantation in children. Study-wide results and caveats: The main origin of T-cell counts and diversity one year after transplant was newly produced T cells.

As it was prepared, the TCRbeta library received unique molecular identifiers. From the PCR reads, TCRdb called clonotypes with MiXCR, one entry per CDR3 protein. Of under 750,000 distinct CDR3 sequences in the sample, roughly 24% were seen once. The CDR3 is made up of 21 amino acids. Germline assignment: CDR1 MGHRA and CDR2 YSYEKL. The V gene end was trimmed by 3 bases and the J gene end by 0 bases; junction bases not matched to a gene: 19. This clonotype was seen at least ten times. Its antigen is as yet unknown. Sequenced material: PBMCs, mostly from graft donor cells, taken 360 days after TCRalphabeta/CD19-depleted stem cell transplant. This sequence originates from a boy under three years old who had a stem cell transplant for acute myeloid leukemia, so the T cells may come from the graft donor. The genes are TRBV4-1 and TRBJ2-1; TRBD2 matches at 8 bases. CDR3 DNA sequence: TGCGCCAGCAGCCACCGGCTACCGGCAGGGCCTAGCGGGTTCTCCTACAATGAGCAGTTCTTC. As protein: CASSHRLPAGPSGFSYNEQFF.